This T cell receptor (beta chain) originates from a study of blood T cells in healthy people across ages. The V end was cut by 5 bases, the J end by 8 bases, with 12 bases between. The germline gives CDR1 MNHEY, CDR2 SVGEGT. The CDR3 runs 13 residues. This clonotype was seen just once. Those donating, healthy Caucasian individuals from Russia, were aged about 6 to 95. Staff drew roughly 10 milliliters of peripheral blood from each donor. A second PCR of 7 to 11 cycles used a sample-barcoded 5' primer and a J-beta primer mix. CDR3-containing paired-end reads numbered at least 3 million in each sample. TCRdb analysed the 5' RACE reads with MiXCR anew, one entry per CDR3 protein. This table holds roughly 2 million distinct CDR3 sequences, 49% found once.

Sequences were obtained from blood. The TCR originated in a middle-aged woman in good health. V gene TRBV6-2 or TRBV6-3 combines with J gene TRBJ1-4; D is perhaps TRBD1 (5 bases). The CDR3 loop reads CASSRGSREKLFF. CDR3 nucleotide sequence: TGTGCCAGCAGTCGGGGGAGCCGGGAAAAACTGTTTTTT.